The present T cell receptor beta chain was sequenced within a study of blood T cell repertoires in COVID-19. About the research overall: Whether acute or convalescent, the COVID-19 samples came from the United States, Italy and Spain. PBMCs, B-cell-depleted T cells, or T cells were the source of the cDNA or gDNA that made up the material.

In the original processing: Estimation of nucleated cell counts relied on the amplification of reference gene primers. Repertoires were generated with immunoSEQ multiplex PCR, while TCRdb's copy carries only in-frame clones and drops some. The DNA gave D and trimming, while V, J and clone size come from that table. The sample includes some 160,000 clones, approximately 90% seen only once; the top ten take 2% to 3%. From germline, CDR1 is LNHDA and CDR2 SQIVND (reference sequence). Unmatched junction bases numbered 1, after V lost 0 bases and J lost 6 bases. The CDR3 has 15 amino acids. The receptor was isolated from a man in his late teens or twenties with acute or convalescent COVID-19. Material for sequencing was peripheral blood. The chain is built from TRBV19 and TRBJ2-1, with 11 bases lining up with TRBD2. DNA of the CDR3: TGTGCCAGTAGTATAGAGGGACTAGCGGCCAATGAGCAGTTCTTC. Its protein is CASSIEGLAANEQFF.